Detailed here is one T cell receptor beta chain. The data originate from a study of blood T cell repertoires in COVID-19. Across the whole study: There were acute and convalescent COVID-19 samples, and they came from the United States, Italy and Spain. PBMCs, B-cell-depleted T cells, or T cells were the source of the cDNA or gDNA that made up the material.

CDR1 is SGHRS and CDR2 is YFSETQ in the germline V gene. Trimming pared 2 bases from V and 2 bases from J, leaving 15 bases between. The CDR3 runs to 16 residues. Some clones are missing from TCRdb's copy, which holds only in-frame ones; the method was immunoSEQ multiplex PCR. The table records over 90,000 clones, more than 85% of them present only once. The sequenced sample consisted of peripheral blood. The gene calls are TRBV5-1 and TRBJ2-3; maybe TRBD1 (5 bases). This receptor was obtained from a human donor in a cohort sampled during active COVID-19. Here the CDR3 reads CASSFNEATATDTQYF. The CDR3 region has the DNA TGCGCCAGCAGCTTCAATGAAGCGACAGCCACAGATACGCAGTATTTT.